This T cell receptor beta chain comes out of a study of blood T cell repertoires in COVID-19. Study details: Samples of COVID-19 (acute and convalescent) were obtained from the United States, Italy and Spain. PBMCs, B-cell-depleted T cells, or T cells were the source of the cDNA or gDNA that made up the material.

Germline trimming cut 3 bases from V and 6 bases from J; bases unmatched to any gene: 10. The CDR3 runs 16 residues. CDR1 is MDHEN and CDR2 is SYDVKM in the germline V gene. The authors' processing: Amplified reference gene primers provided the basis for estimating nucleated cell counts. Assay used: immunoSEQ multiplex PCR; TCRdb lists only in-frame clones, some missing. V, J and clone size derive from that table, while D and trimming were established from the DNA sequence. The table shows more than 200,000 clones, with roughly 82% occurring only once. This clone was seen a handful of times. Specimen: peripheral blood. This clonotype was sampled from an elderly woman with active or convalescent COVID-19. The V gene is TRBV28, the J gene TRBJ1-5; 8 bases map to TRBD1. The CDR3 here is CASSFLTQGAGQPQHF. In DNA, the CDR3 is TGTGCCAGCAGTTTTTTAACGCAGGGGGCTGGTCAGCCCCAGCATTTT.